What follows are 24 T cell receptor beta chains derived from one specimen sequenced in a study of OX40 agonist ivuxolimab in advanced cancers. The assay was immunoSEQ multiplex PCR, and TCRdb's table has in-frame clones only and misses some. The top ten hold more than 20% of the sample, which has roughly 29,000 clones, just over 90% seen once. The starting material was CD4+ or CD8+ T cells sorted from blood, obtained in a trial of the OX40 agonist ivuxolimab. The receptors shown here come from an adult with an advanced solid tumor such as melanoma, head and neck, liver or kidney cancer.

The chain joins TRBV27 to TRBJ2-1; D not certain. This CDR3 has 15 residues. The V gene's germline CDR1 is MNHEY and CDR2 SMNVEV (reference sequence). V was cut by 5 bases and J by 5 bases, with 16 bases left in between. CDR3 in amino acids: CASSPTGPLDNEQFF. The DNA of the CDR3 is TGTGCCAGCAGTCCGACGGGCCCGTTAGACAATGAGCAGTTCTTC.

The V call is TRBV7-9, the J call TRBJ2-7; D is possibly TRBD1 (6 bases). The length of the CDR3 is 16 residues. Trimming cost V 5 bases and J 2 bases, with 19 bases left between them. CDR1 is SEHNR, CDR2 FQNEAQ, per germline (reference sequence). In DNA form, the CDR3 reads TGTGCCAGCAGCCCGACAACAGGGATACCTACCTACGAGCAGTACTTC. Translating gives CASSPTTGIPTYEQYF.

V gene TRBV13 combines with J gene TRBJ2-1; 9 bases agree with TRBD1. Germline CDR1 is PRHDT and CDR2 is FYEKMQ (reference sequence). The junction had 9 bases not matched to a gene; V was cut back by 4 bases and J by 5 bases. The CDR3 totals 16 residues. In DNA, the CDR3 is TGTGCCAGCAGCTCGAGCGGGACAGGGATTAACAATGAGCAGTTCTTC. Amino acids: CASSSSGTGINNEQFF.

The sample holds one count of this clone. The chain employs TRBV9 and TRBJ1-1, with a possible D match to TRBD1 (5 bases). V was trimmed by 3 bases and J by 1 base, leaving 13 bases between them. Germline assignment: CDR1 SGDLS and CDR2 YYNGEE. This CDR3 has 15 residues. The CDR3 DNA sequence: TGTGCCAGCAGCGACCCAGGGTTCGGGAACACTGAAGCTTTCTTT. Its protein product is CASSDPGFGNTEAFF.

This chain links TRBV27 with TRBJ2-7; 8 bases map to TRBD2. CDR3 length: 14 residues. The germline V gene has CDR1 MNHEY and CDR2 SMNVEV (reference sequence). Trimming took 5 bases from V and 6 from J; bases not matched to a gene: 9. The CDR3 region is CASSPRLASGEQYF. As DNA, the CDR3 is TGTGCCAGCAGTCCACGACTAGCGTCGGGCGAGCAGTACTTC.

V usage is TRBV5-5 and J usage is TRBJ2-7; TRBD2 matches at 13 bases. V lost 4 bases to trimming and J lost 5 bases; unmatched junction nucleotides: 6. There are 15 residues in the CDR3. Germline lookup yields CDR1 SGHKS and CDR2 YYEKEE (reference sequence). The CDR3 here is CASSPLAGGPDEQYF. CDR3 nucleotides: TGTGCCAGCAGCCCACTAGCGGGAGGGCCCGACGAGCAGTACTTC.

The V gene is TRBV4-2, the J gene TRBJ1-6; 11 nucleotides match TRBD1. CDR1 LGHNA and CDR2 YNFKEQ come from the germline V gene. The CDR3 totals 16 residues. Losses at the gene ends were 0 bases for V and 8 bases for J; bases not matched to a gene: 3. CDR3 DNA: TGTGCCAGCAGCCAAGATAGGGACAGGGGGTATTCACCCCTCCACTTT. It specifies CASSQDRDRGYSPLHF.

The CDR3 DNA reads as TGCGCCAGCAGCCAAGAAAGGGCAGGTGACTACGAGCAGTACTTC. This sequence encodes CASSQERAGDYEQYF. The rearrangement links TRBV4-3 to TRBJ2-7; D unclear. CDR1 and CDR2 (germline): LGHNA, YSLEER. The CDR3 runs 15 residues. Deletions cut 0 bases from V and 3 bases from J, with 12 bases between.

This chain links TRBV19 with TRBJ2-7; 11 nucleotides match TRBD2. CDR1 is LNHDA, CDR2 SQIVND, per germline (reference sequence). The CDR3 runs to 16 residues. Trimming cost V 5 bases and J 3 bases; bases outside gene matches: 9. As DNA, the CDR3 is TGTGCCAGTAGTTTAACCGGGACTAGCGGAATCTACGAGCAGTACTTC. Its protein product is CASSLTGTSGIYEQYF. The whole variable domain, filled in from reference TRBV19 and TRBJ2-7, reads DGGITQSPKYLFRKEGQNVTLSCEQNLNHDAMYWYRQDPGQGLRLIYYSQIVNDFQKGDIAEGYSVSREKKESFPLTVTSAQKNPTAFYLCASSLTGTSGIYEQYFGPGTRLTVT.

V and J are TRBV2 and TRBJ2-1, with unresolved D. V lost 7 bases and J lost 0, with 10 bases in between. The CDR3 has 14 residues. Germline assignment: CDR1 SNHLY and CDR2 FYNNEI. CDR3 sequence reads: CASITTSSYNEQFF. The CDR3 DNA reads TGTGCCAGCATCACGACAAGCTCCTACAATGAGCAGTTCTTC.

This chain joins TRBV14 and TRBJ2-1; no reliable D call. Germline V CDR1 and CDR2: SGHDN, FVKESK. The CDR3 is made up of 15 amino acids. V was cut by 2 bases and J by 0 bases, with 8 bases left in between. CDR3 bases: TGTGCCAGCAGCCAATTCATAAGCTCCTACAATGAGCAGTTCTTC. As protein: CASSQFISSYNEQFF.

The chain is built from TRBV2 and TRBJ2-1; D ambiguous. The CDR3 loop spans 15 amino acids. Trimming shortened V by 7 bases and J by 2 bases, and 15 bases separated the two germline ends. The germline gives CDR1 SNHLY, CDR2 FYNNEI. This CDR3 is CASINGRTTYNEQFF. DNA for the CDR3: TGTGCCAGCATTAATGGGCGCACGACCTACAATGAGCAGTTCTTC.

V usage is TRBV12-5 and J usage is TRBJ2-7, with D tentatively TRBD2 (6 bases). Trimming pared 7 bases from V and 2 bases from J, leaving 12 bases between. Germline V gene data show CDR1 as LGHNT and CDR2 as FRNRAP. CDR3 size: 13 residues. The CDR3 here is CASERAGTYEQYF. The CDR3 nucleotides read TGTGCTAGTGAGAGGGCGGGAACCTACGAGCAGTACTTC.

This chain joins TRBV28 and TRBJ1-2; 7 bases fit TRBD1. The CDR3 covers 17 residues. V gave up 6 bases and J gave up 1 base; unmatched junction bases: 14. Germline V gene sequence: CDR1 MDHEN, CDR2 SYDVKM. DNA of the CDR3: TGTGCCAGCAGCCCGGCGATCCTCGGGACAGATAACTATGGCTACACCTTC. It specifies CASSPAILGTDNYGYTF.

V is TRBV5-1 and J is TRBJ1-2, with 10 nucleotides matching TRBD1. This CDR3 comprises 14 residues. CDR1 and CDR2 from the germline V gene are SGHRS and YFSETQ. With V trimmed by 0 bases and J by 7 bases, 3 bases remained unmatched. In nucleotides, the CDR3 is TGCGCCAGCAGCTTGGGGGGACAGGGGTTTGGCTACACCTTC. Translation: CASSLGGQGFGYTF.

This sequence joins TRBV30 and TRBJ1-2; D ambiguous. The CDR3 covers 17 residues. The germline V and J ends were trimmed by 1 base and 0 bases, with 18 bases remaining between them. The germline gives CDR1 GTSNPN, CDR2 SVGIG (reference sequence). CDR3 in DNA: TGTGCCTGGAGTGCCGTACCACTGGACGGTACTAACTATGGCTACACCTTC. Residues: CAWSAVPLDGTNYGYTF.

This chain joins TRBV7-9 and TRBJ1-1, with D uncertain. Trimming took 2 bases from V and 1 from J, leaving 11 bases between them. In germline, CDR1 is SEHNR, CDR2 FQNEAQ (reference sequence). The CDR3 contains 15 residues. Here the CDR3 reads CASSLNLWGNTEAFF. The CDR3 DNA reads TGTGCCAGCAGCTTAAATCTATGGGGGAACACTGAAGCTTTCTTT.

The genes are TRBV7-2 and TRBJ2-5, with 14 bases that match TRBD2. The CDR3 has 17 residues. V dropped 5 bases and J dropped 5; count of bases not matched to a gene: 10. Germline-derived CDR1 and CDR2 are SGHTA and FQGNSA. CDR3 in DNA: TGTGCCAGCAGCCACGGACTAGCGGGAGGATGGGGGGAGACCCAGTACTTC. Translating it yields CASSHGLAGGWGETQYF.

The chain carries TRBV19 and TRBJ2-3; possibly TRBD1 or TRBD2 for D (6 bases each). Between the trimmed V and J ends, which lost 0 bases and 1 base, there was a span of 14 bases. Germline CDR1 and CDR2: LNHDA and SQIVND (reference sequence). The CDR3 loop spans 17 amino acids. Here the CDR3 DNA reads TGTGCCAGTAGTATAGATCTGGGGGGCTTTGGCACAGATACGCAGTATTTT. This encodes CASSIDLGGFGTDTQYF.

The chain combines TRBV4-3 with TRBJ2-1, with 12 bases aligning to TRBD2. The trim removed 1 base at V and 10 bases at J, leaving 11 bases unmatched. There are 17 residues in the CDR3. CDR1 is LGHNA and CDR2 is YSLEER in the germline V gene. CDR3 sequence reads: CASSQGLAGELAWEQFF. DNA for the CDR3: TGCGCCAGCAGCCAAGGACTAGCGGGAGAGTTGGCATGGGAGCAGTTCTTC.

This clone is medium-sized within its sample. V is TRBV9 and J is TRBJ2-3, with 10 bases that match TRBD2. The CDR3 sequence is 15 residues long. Germline V gene lookup returns CDR1 SGDLS and CDR2 YYNGEE. V lost 2 bases, J lost 4 bases, and 4 bases stayed unmatched. CDR3 DNA sequence: TGTGCCAGCAGCGTCGGGACTAGCGTGTCAGATACGCAGTATTTT. Translation: CASSVGTSVSDTQYF. Looking up the rest from reference TRBV9 and TRBJ2-3 gives the full variable domain: DSGVTQTPKHLITATGQRVTLRCSPRSGDLSVYWYQQSLDQGLQFLIQYYNGEERAKGNILERFSAQQFPDLHSELNLSSLELGDSALYFCASSVGTSVSDTQYFGPGTRLTVL.

This rearrangement joins TRBV7-9 to TRBJ1-3; no firm D call. CDR1 SEHNR and CDR2 FQNEAQ come from the germline V gene (reference sequence). The V gene lost 3 bases and the J gene lost 1 base, with 19 bases spanning the gap. The CDR3 runs 18 residues. CDR3 sequence reads: CASSFGVGTDPSGNTIYF. CDR3 nucleotide sequence: TGTGCCAGCAGCTTTGGGGTGGGTACAGATCCTTCTGGAAACACCATATATTTT. Variable domain in full (rest from reference TRBV7-9 and TRBJ1-3): DTGVSQNPRHKITKRGQNVTFRCDPISEHNRLYWYRQTLGQGPEFLTYFQNEAQLEKSRLLSDRFSAERPKGSFSTLEIQRTEQGDSAMYLCASSFGVGTDPSGNTIYFGEGSWLTVV.

The chain links TRBV11-2 to TRBJ2-5; weak D call: TRBD2 (6 bases). The CDR3 length is 14 residues. Per germline, CDR1 SGHAT and CDR2 FQNNGV. Trimming cost V 0 bases and J 3 bases, with 8 bases left between them. CDR3 sequence reads: CASSLDPGEETQYF. The CDR3 DNA is TGTGCCAGCAGCTTAGATCCGGGAGAAGAGACCCAGTACTTC.

The gene calls are TRBV14 and TRBJ2-7, with TRBD1 matching 8 bases. With V trimmed by 1 base and J by 3 bases, 8 bases remained unmatched. CDR1 and CDR2 from the germline V gene are SGHDN and FVKESK. The CDR3 length is 16 residues. Here the CDR3 reads CASSQGVRTGFYEQYF. The CDR3 nucleotides read TGTGCCAGCAGCCAAGGAGTAAGGACAGGGTTCTACGAGCAGTACTTC. Full variable domain (rest looked up from reference TRBV14 and TRBJ2-7): EAGVTQFPSHSVIEKGQTVTLRCDPISGHDNLYWYRRVMGKEIKFLLHFVKESKQDESGMPNNRFLAERTGGTYSTLKVQPAELEDSGVYFCASSQGVRTGFYEQYFGPGTRLTVT.